This T cell receptor beta chain derives from a study of TIL therapy for anti-PD-1-resistant metastatic lung cancer. Study overall: Most patients had lung adenocarcinoma; several tumors were EGFR-mutant, two ALK-rearranged; half smoked currently or formerly. By whole-exome sequencing, median non-synonymous tumor mutation burden was roughly 1.4 mutations per megabase.

As for time point: pre-treatment sample, taken before nivolumab and TIL therapy. Stage 4 NSCLC adults joined between October 2017 and 2020. There are 14 residues in the CDR3. Germline CDR1 SGHVS, CDR2 FNYEAQ. The V and J ends lost 1 base and 9 bases respectively, with 13 bases between them. The immunoSEQ assay was v3. Assay: immunoSEQ multiplex PCR; the TCRdb copy retains only in-frame clones and omits some. The sample shows 45,000 to 75,000 clones, around 87% of them seen only once. The gene calls are TRBV7-6 and TRBJ2-1, with D uncertain. The sequence was collected from a person aged 25-85 years with non-small cell lung cancer. Sequences were derived from blood, sampled at baseline. CDR3: CASSLGSPSSEQFF. CDR3 nucleotide sequence: TGTGCCAGCAGCTTAGGTTCCCCCTCTAGTGAGCAGTTCTTC.